The sequence of this TCR beta chain was determined in a study of blood T cells in healthy people across ages. Notes on this clonotype: Its specificity is unknown.

Study results and limitations: There were more naive CD4+ cells and higher diversity in long-lived donors than in aged donors.

Then a second PCR, running roughly 7 to 11 cycles, was carried out with a sample-barcoded 5' primer and a J-beta primer mix. A template-switch adaptor with 12 random nucleotides tagged each cDNA molecule. TCRdb reprocessed the 5' RACE reads via MiXCR and lists one record per CDR3 protein. The table has 920,000 or so distinct CDR3 sequences, 40% to 50% seen once. The V end lost 0 bases, the J end lost 8 bases, and 20 bases lay between the germline ends. CDR1 and CDR2 from the germline V gene are MGHRA and YSYEKL. The CDR3 has 17 amino acids. The sequence derives from a woman in her sixties or seventies in good health. The sample comprised blood. J is TRBJ2-4 and V is TRBV4-1, with D tentatively TRBD1 or TRBD2 (7 bases each). Written as DNA, the CDR3 is TGCGCCAGCAGCCAAGATAAATGGGAGGGGGCGGGAGACATTCAGTACTTC. Residues: CASSQDKWEGAGDIQYF.